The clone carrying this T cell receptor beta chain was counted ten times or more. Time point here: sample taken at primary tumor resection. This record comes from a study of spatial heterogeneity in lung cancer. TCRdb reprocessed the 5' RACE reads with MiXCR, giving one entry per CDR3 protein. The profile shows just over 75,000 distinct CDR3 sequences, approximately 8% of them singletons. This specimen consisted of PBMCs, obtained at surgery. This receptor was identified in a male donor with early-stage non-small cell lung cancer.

The CDR3 sequence is CSAREGFLNTEAFF. CDR3 DNA sequence: TGCAGTGCTAGAGAGGGGTTTCTGAACACTGAAGCTTTCTTT. The V call is TRBV20-1, the J call TRBJ1-1, with D hard to call. The CDR3 totals 14 residues. V was trimmed by 0 bases and J by 0 bases, leaving 8 bases between them. The germline gives CDR1 DFQATT, CDR2 SNEGSKA (reference sequence).